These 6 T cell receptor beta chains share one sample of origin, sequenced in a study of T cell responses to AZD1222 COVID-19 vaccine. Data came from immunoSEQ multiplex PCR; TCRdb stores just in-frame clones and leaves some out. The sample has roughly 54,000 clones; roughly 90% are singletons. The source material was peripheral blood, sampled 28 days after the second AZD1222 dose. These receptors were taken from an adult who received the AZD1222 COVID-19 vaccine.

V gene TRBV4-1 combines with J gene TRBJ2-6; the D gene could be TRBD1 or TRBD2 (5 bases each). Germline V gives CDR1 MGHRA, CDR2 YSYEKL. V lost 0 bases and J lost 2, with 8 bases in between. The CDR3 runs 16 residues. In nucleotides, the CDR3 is TGCGCCAGCAGCCAAGATGGGGGAACTGGGGCCAACGTCCTGACTTTC. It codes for CASSQDGGTGANVLTF.

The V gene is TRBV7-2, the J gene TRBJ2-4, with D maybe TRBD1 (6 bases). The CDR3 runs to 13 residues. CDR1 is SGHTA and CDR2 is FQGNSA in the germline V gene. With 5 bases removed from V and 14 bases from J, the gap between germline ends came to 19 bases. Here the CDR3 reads CASSVDSGQTEYF. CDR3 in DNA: TGTGCCAGCAGCGTAGACTCGGGACAAACAGAGTACTTC. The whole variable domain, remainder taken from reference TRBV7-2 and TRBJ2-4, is GAGVSQSPSNKVTEKGKDVELRCDPISGHTALYWYRQSLGQGLEFLIYFQGNSAPDKSGLPSDRFSAERTGGSVSTLTIQRTQQEDSAVYLCASSVDSGQTEYFGAGTRLSVL.

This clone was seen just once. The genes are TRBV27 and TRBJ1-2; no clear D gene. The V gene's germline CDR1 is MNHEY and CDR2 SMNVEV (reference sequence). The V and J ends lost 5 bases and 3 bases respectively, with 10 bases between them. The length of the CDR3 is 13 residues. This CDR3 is CASSRNGDYGYTF. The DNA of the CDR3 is TGTGCCAGCAGTCGCAACGGAGACTATGGCTACACCTTC.

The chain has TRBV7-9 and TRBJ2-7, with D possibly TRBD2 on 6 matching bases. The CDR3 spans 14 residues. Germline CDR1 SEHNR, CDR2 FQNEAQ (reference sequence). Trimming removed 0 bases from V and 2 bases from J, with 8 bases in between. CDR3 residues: CASSLAGGAYEQYF. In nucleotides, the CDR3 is TGTGCCAGCAGCTTAGCGGGGGGTGCCTACGAGCAGTACTTC.

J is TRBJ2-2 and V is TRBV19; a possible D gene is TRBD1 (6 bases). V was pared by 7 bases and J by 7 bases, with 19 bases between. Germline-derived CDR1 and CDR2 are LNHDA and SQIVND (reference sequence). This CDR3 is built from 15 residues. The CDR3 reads CASIKGAGDGGELFF. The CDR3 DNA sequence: TGTGCCAGTATCAAAGGCGCAGGGGACGGCGGGGAGCTGTTTTTT.

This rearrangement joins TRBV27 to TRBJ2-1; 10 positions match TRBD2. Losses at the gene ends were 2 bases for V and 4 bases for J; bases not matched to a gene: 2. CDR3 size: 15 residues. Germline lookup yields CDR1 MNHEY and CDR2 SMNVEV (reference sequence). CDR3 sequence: CASSLRTSGYNEQFF. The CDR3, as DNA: TGTGCCAGCAGTTTACGGACTAGCGGATACAATGAGCAGTTCTTC.